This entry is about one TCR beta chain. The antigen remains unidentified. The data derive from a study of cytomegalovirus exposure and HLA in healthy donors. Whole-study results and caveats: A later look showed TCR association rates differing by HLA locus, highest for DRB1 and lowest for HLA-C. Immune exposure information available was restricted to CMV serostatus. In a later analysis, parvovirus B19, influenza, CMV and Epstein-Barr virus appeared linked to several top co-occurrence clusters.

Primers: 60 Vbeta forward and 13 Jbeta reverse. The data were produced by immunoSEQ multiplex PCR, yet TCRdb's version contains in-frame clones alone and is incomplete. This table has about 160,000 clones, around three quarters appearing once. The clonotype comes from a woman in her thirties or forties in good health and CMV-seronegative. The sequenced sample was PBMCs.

This CDR3 is CASSLKPWDTQYF. In nucleotides, the CDR3 is TGTGCCAGCAGCTTAAAGCCCTGGGATACGCAGTATTTT. The chain is built from TRBV7-3 and TRBJ2-3; D uncertain. Trimming cost V 1 base and J 6 bases, with 8 bases left between them. The germline V gene encodes CDR1 SGHTA and CDR2 FQGTGA. There are 13 residues in the CDR3.